These T cell receptor beta chains were read from a single sample in a study of OX40 agonist ivuxolimab in advanced cancers. Clones were sequenced by immunoSEQ multiplex PCR, and TCRdb holds only the in-frame ones, with some missing. The table lists about 45,000 clones, approximately 91% of them singletons. Source: CD4+ or CD8+ T cells sorted from blood, taken in a trial of the OX40 agonist ivuxolimab. These receptor sequences come from an adult with an advanced solid tumor such as melanoma, head and neck, liver or kidney cancer. CDR3s include the opening cysteine and the closing phenylalanine or tryptophan. D genes are given only for firm matches. The size field is filled for only some rows; it gives once, few, many or a size class.

v_gene: TRBV27; abundance: once; d_gene: -; j_gene: TRBJ2-7; CDR3nt: TGTGCCAGCAGTTTTTCTCCAGGAGCCTCCTACGAGCAGTACTTC; CDR3aa: CASSFSPGASYEQYF
v_gene: TRBV19; abundance: -; d_gene: -; j_gene: TRBJ1-1; CDR3nt: TGTGCCGCAAGGGGCAGGGGGAACACTGAAGCTTTCTTT; CDR3aa: CAARGRGNTEAFF
v_gene: TRBV6-5; abundance: -; d_gene: -; j_gene: TRBJ1-2; CDR3nt: TGTGCCAGCAGTTACGGAAGGGACTATGGCTACACCTTC; CDR3aa: CASSYGRDYGYTF
v_gene: TRBV30; abundance: -; d_gene: -; j_gene: TRBJ2-7; CDR3nt: TGTGCCTGGAGTGGGCTTGGGGGAGGAGAGCAGTACTTC; CDR3aa: CAWSGLGGGEQYF
v_gene: TRBV18; abundance: few; d_gene: TRBD2; j_gene: TRBJ2-7; CDR3nt: TGTGCCAGCTCACCTGGGACTAGCGGGAGGTCCAACGAGCAGTACTTC; CDR3aa: CASSPGTSGRSNEQYF
v_gene: TRBV9; abundance: -; d_gene: TRBD1; j_gene: TRBJ2-2; CDR3nt: TGTGCCAGCAGCGTAGCCCCCGGGACAGGGGACACCGGGGAGCTGTTTTTT; CDR3aa: CASSVAPGTGDTGELFF
v_gene: TRBV30; abundance: -; d_gene: -; j_gene: TRBJ2-1; CDR3nt: TGTGCCTGGAGTGTACTAGCTGGGATCGGCAATGAGCAGTTCTTC; CDR3aa: CAWSVLAGIGNEQFF
v_gene: TRBV6-5; abundance: few; d_gene: TRBD2; j_gene: TRBJ2-3; CDR3nt: TGTGCCAGCAGGCGACGGGGGGAAAAGACAGATACGCAGTATTTT; CDR3aa: CASRRRGEKTDTQYF
v_gene: TRBV28; abundance: -; d_gene: -; j_gene: TRBJ1-4; CDR3nt: TGTGCCAGCAGTTTCGGTTCAACTAATGAAAAACTGTTTTTT; CDR3aa: CASSFGSTNEKLFF
v_gene: TRBV5-4; abundance: -; d_gene: TRBD1; j_gene: TRBJ1-5; CDR3nt: TGTGCCAGCAGCATAGGTCCGGGACAGGGGAATAATCAGCCCCAGCATTTT; CDR3aa: CASSIGPGQGNNQPQHF
v_gene: TRBV2; abundance: medium-sized; d_gene: TRBD1; j_gene: TRBJ1-5; CDR3nt: TGTGCCAGCACCTTACAGGGGGCGAGCAATCAGCCCCAGCATTTT; CDR3aa: CASTLQGASNQPQHF
v_gene: TRBV15; abundance: -; d_gene: TRBD1; j_gene: TRBJ1-4; CDR3nt: TGTGCCACCAGCGGGAACAGGGGGACTAATGAAAAACTGTTTTTT; CDR3aa: CATSGNRGTNEKLFF
v_gene: TRBV27; abundance: -; d_gene: -; j_gene: TRBJ1-4; CDR3nt: TGTGCCAGCAGTACGCTCGGGGAAAAACTGTTTTTT; CDR3aa: CASSTLGEKLFF
v_gene: TRBV10-3; abundance: -; d_gene: -; j_gene: TRBJ2-1; CDR3nt: TGTGCCATCAGTGGGGACCAATACAATGAGCAGTTCTTC; CDR3aa: CAISGDQYNEQFF
v_gene: TRBV20-1; abundance: -; d_gene: -; j_gene: TRBJ1-2; CDR3nt: TGCAGTGCTAGGCGCCCCTTTGGCTACACCTTC; CDR3aa: CSARRPFGYTF
v_gene: TRBV6-5; abundance: -; d_gene: -; j_gene: TRBJ2-3; CDR3nt: TGTGCCAGCAGTTACTCGAGGGCAGGGCCTACGCAGTATTTT; CDR3aa: CASSYSRAGPTQYF
v_gene: TRBV6-4; abundance: -; d_gene: -; j_gene: TRBJ2-1; CDR3nt: TGTGCCAGCAGTGACTCCGGGCAGGGAGGCCGGGGTGAGCAGTTCTTC; CDR3aa: CASSDSGQGGRGEQFF
v_gene: TRBV10-3; abundance: -; d_gene: TRBD1; j_gene: TRBJ1-5; CDR3nt: TGTGCCATCTCCGCAGGGACAGGCAATCAGCCCCAGCATTTT; CDR3aa: CAISAGTGNQPQHF
v_gene: TRBV18; abundance: -; d_gene: -; j_gene: TRBJ2-1; CDR3nt: TGTGCCAGCTCACCACTAGCGTGGAAAGAGCAGTTCTTC; CDR3aa: CASSPLAWKEQFF
v_gene: TRBV2; abundance: -; d_gene: -; j_gene: TRBJ1-5; CDR3nt: TGTGCCAGCAGTGATAAGGGACAAGTCAATCAGCCCCAGCATTTT; CDR3aa: CASSDKGQVNQPQHF
v_gene: TRBV28; abundance: -; d_gene: TRBD2; j_gene: TRBJ2-7; CDR3nt: TGTGCCAGCAGTGCGTGGACTAGCGATAACTACGAGCAGTACTTC; CDR3aa: CASSAWTSDNYEQYF
v_gene: TRBV2; abundance: -; d_gene: -; j_gene: TRBJ2-3; CDR3nt: TGTGCCAGCAGTGTCCGACTACCTAGCACAGATACGCAGTATTTT; CDR3aa: CASSVRLPSTDTQYF
v_gene: TRBV7-3; abundance: -; d_gene: TRBD2; j_gene: TRBJ2-1; CDR3nt: TGTGCCAGCAGCTTCAGGACTAGCGGTTACAATGAGCAGTTCTTC; CDR3aa: CASSFRTSGYNEQFF
v_gene: TRBV14; abundance: -; d_gene: -; j_gene: TRBJ1-2; CDR3nt: TGTGCCAGCAGCCAACTCGTTCACTATGGCTACACCTTC; CDR3aa: CASSQLVHYGYTF
v_gene: TRBV5-1; abundance: -; d_gene: -; j_gene: TRBJ2-1; CDR3nt: TGCGCCAGCAGCTTGGGAGGTGGCTCCTACAATGAGCAGTTCTTC; CDR3aa: CASSLGGGSYNEQFF
v_gene: TRBV19; abundance: -; d_gene: TRBD1; j_gene: TRBJ2-7; CDR3nt: TGTGCCACAACTTCGGACAGGGGGACCTACGAGCAGTACTTC; CDR3aa: CATTSDRGTYEQYF